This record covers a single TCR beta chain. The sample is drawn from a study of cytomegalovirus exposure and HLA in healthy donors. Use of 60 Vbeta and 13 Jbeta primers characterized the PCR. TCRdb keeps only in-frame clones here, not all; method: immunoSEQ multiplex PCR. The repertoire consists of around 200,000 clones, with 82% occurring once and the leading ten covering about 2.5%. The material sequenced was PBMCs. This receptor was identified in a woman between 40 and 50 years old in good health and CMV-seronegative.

The CDR3 region is CASSALPGQRSTVNYGYTF. The CDR3 DNA reads TGTGCCAGCAGTGCCCTCCCGGGACAGAGGAGTACCGTTAACTATGGCTACACCTTC. The chain joins TRBV27 to TRBJ1-2, with 7 bases matching TRBD1. The CDR3 length is 19 residues. The junction had 19 bases not matched to a gene; V was cut back by 5 bases and J by 1 base. Germline assignment: CDR1 MNHEY and CDR2 SMNVEV (reference sequence).